The 10 T cell receptor beta chains in this list originate from one sample, sequenced in a study of cytomegalovirus exposure and HLA in healthy donors. This PCR relied on a set of 60 Vbeta primers and 13 Jbeta primers. Generated by immunoSEQ multiplex PCR, the TCRdb table keeps only in-frame clones and is missing some. This table holds around 180,000 clones, almost 85% found once. Sequencing used PBMCs. The origin of the receptors is a boy younger than 18 in good health and CMV-seronegative.

This clone turned up a few times. The V call is TRBV18, the J call TRBJ1-2; D remains unclear. This CDR3 comprises 13 residues. Germline V CDR1 and CDR2: KGHSH, LQKENI. Trimming left V 2 bases short and J 2 bases short, with 6 bases between. Here the CDR3 reads CASSPDGNYGYTF. Written as DNA, the CDR3 is TGTGCCAGCTCACCAGACGGGAACTATGGCTACACCTTC.

The chain joins TRBV5-5 to TRBJ1-2; 7 nucleotides line up with TRBD1. The V gene end was trimmed by 2 bases and the J gene end by 8 bases; junction bases not matched to a gene: 9. This CDR3 contains 14 residues. Germline loops: CDR1 SGHKS, CDR2 YYEKEE (reference sequence). The CDR3: CASSFLGPGGGYTF. For the CDR3, the DNA is TGTGCCAGCAGCTTCCTAGGACCAGGGGGAGGCTACACCTTC.

The V gene is TRBV11-1, the J gene TRBJ2-2, with TRBD2 identical over 7 bases. Germline CDR1 reads SGHAT; CDR2 reads FQDESV (reference sequence). The CDR3 extends over 16 amino acids. V shed 10 bases and J 6 bases; nucleotides not matched to a gene: 17. DNA of the CDR3: TGTGCCACCCACGGCCCTAGCGGAGCTCGGGCCGGGGAGCTGTTTTTT. This sequence encodes CATHGPSGARAGELFF.

The gene calls are TRBV27 and TRBJ2-7, with D possibly being TRBD2 (6 bases). The CDR3 runs to 14 residues. Germline V gene data show CDR1 as MNHEY and CDR2 as SMNVEV (reference sequence). V lost 2 bases and J 3 bases, leaving 11 bases between the germline ends. The DNA for the CDR3 is TGTGCCAGCAGTTTAGCCTCCGGGGGCTACGAGCAGTACTTC. Protein sequence: CASSLASGGYEQYF.

V usage is TRBV7-9 and J usage is TRBJ1-1; D perhaps matches TRBD1 (5 bases). V was clipped by 5 bases and J by 4 bases, with 14 bases between them. In germline, CDR1 is SEHNR, CDR2 FQNEAQ (reference sequence). This CDR3 comprises 14 residues. The CDR3 loop reads CASSHGRVGTEAFF. The CDR3 bases are TGTGCCAGCAGCCACGGCAGGGTTGGCACTGAAGCTTTCTTT.

V and J are TRBV5-1 and TRBJ2-7, with 10 positions matching TRBD2. The V and J ends lost 0 bases and 4 bases, in that order; junction bases with no gene match: 13. This CDR3 spans 18 amino acids. From germline, CDR1 is SGHRS and CDR2 YFSETQ. DNA of the CDR3: TGCGCCAGCAGCTTGGGGCTAGCGGGGGCACTTATTCATTACGAGCAGTACTTC. It is translated as CASSLGLAGALIHYEQYF. The full variable domain, in which reference TRBV5-1 and TRBJ2-7 provide the parts outside the CDR3, is KAGVTQTPRYLIKTRGQQVTLSCSPISGHRSVSWYQQTPGQGLQFLFEYFSETQRNKGNFPGRFSGRQFSNSRSEMNVSTLELGDSALYLCASSLGLAGALIHYEQYFGPGTRLTVT.

The chain employs TRBV28 and TRBJ2-1, with 8 bases aligning to TRBD2. Germline CDR1 MDHEN, CDR2 SYDVKM. CDR3 length: 14 residues. Trimming took 7 bases from V and 2 from J; bases not matched to a gene: 4. CDR3 in DNA: TGTGCCAGCACCCCCGGGAGGGCCTACAATGAGCAGTTCTTC. Amino acids: CASTPGRAYNEQFF.

A single count supports this clone. The genes are TRBV27 and TRBJ2-2; 7 bases fit TRBD2. Germline V CDR1 and CDR2: MNHEY, SMNVEV (reference sequence). This CDR3 has 13 residues. V trimming: 5 bases; J trimming: 8 bases; junction bases outside the gene matches: 5. The CDR3 protein is CASSIRGVGELFF. The DNA for the CDR3 is TGTGCCAGCAGTATTCGGGGGGTAGGGGAGCTGTTTTTT.

This chain uses TRBV9 with TRBJ2-5; weak D call: TRBD2 (7 bases). The V end was cut by 3 bases, the J end by 1 base, with 13 bases between. This CDR3 is 15 amino acids long. The germline gives CDR1 SGDLS, CDR2 YYNGEE. CDR3 nucleotides: TGTGCCAGCAGCGCTAGGGGGGGGTCCCAAGAGACCCAGTACTTC. Translating gives CASSARGGSQETQYF.

This clone turned up a few times. The rearrangement uses TRBV5-4 and TRBJ2-3; the match to TRBD2 covers 11 bases. CDR3 length: 15 amino acids. The V and J ends lost 4 bases and 4 bases, in that order; junction bases with no gene match: 5. CDR1 is SGHNT and CDR2 is YYREEE in the germline V gene (reference sequence). CDR3 bases: TGTGCCAGCAGCCTACTAGCGGGAGAGGCAGATACGCAGTATTTT. It codes for CASSLLAGEADTQYF.